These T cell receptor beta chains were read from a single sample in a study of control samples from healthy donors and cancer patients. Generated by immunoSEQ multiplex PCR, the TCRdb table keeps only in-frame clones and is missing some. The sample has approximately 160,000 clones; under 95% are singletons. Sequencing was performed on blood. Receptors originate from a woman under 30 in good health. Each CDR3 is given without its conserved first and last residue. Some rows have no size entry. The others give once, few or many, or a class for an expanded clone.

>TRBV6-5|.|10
ATRGSGNTIY
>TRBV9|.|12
ASSVGRFNSPLH
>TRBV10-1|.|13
ASSETSGSGDTQY
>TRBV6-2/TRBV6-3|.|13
ASSYGQPMNTEAF
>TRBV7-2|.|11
ASSFRAQETQY
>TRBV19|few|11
ASSIGTSSPLH
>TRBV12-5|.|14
ASSTTVRIDYNEQF
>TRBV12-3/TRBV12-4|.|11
ASNFGGRDEQY
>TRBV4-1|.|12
ASSTSAYSYEQY
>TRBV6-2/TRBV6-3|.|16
ASSYRTGGIFSNQPQH
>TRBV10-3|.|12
AISESRENQPQH
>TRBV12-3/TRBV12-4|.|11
ASSFSSVGEAF
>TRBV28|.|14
ASSLAGQGWVTEAF
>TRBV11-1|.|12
ASSWSLTGDEQF
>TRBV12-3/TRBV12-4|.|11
ASSLGGVDGYT
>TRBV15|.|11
ATSRDHNTEAF
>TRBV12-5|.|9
ASKTTGELF
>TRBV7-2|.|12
ASSLEGGEEKLF
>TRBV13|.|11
ASSFPGATGYT
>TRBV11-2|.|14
ASSSPGRKEGNLQY
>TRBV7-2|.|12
ASSSGPLIYGYT
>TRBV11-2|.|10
ASSFSTDTQY
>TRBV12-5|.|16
ASGLVDKGGLNTDTQY